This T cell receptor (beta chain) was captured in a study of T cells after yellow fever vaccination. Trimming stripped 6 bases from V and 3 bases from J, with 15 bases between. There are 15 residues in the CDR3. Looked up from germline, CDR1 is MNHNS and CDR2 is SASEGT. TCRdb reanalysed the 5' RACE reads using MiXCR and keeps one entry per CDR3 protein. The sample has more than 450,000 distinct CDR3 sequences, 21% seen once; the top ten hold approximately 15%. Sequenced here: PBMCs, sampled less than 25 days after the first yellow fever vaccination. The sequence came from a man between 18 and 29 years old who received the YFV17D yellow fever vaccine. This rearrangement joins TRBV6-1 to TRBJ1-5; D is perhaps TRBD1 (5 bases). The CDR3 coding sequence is TGTGCCAGCAGCCTATCGGGGGAAGACAATCAGCCCCAGCATTTT. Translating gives CASSLSGEDNQPQHF.